This TCR beta chain was found in a study of cytomegalovirus exposure and HLA in healthy donors. V gave up 7 bases and J gave up 2 bases; unmatched junction bases: 6. The V gene's germline CDR1 is SQVTM and CDR2 ANQGSEA. The CDR3 extends over 14 amino acids. PCR primers comprised 60 Vbeta and 13 Jbeta primers. TCRdb's copy holds only in-frame clones and misses some; the assay was immunoSEQ multiplex PCR. Here the sample spans about 130,000 clones, roughly 70% being singletons. What was sequenced was PBMCs. The chain combines TRBV29-1 with TRBJ2-3, with 10 nucleotides matching TRBD2. The sequence was obtained from a man between 25 and 39 years old in good health and CMV-seronegative. The CDR3 here is CSERLAGSTDTQYF. Here the CDR3 DNA reads TGCAGCGAAAGACTAGCGGGTTCCACAGATACGCAGTATTTT.